This T cell receptor (beta chain) is drawn from a study of blood T cell repertoires in COVID-19. Turning to the study itself: Researchers got acute and convalescent COVID-19 samples from the United States, Italy and Spain. The analysed material was cDNA or gDNA that came from T cells, B-cell-depleted T cells, or PBMCs.

As processed by the authors: Amplified reference gene primers provided the basis for estimating nucleated cell counts. This table comes from immunoSEQ multiplex PCR, and its TCRdb copy is limited to in-frame clones, with some not included. That table is the source of V, J and clone size, and D and trimming were worked out from the DNA. This table has around 300,000 clones, roughly 89% appearing once. V gave up 2 bases and J gave up 6 bases, with 12 bases separating them. Germline V CDR1 and CDR2: SQVTM, ANQGSEA. The CDR3 runs 13 residues. The V call is TRBV29-1, the J call TRBJ2-3, with a tentative D call TRBD1 (5 bases). Sequenced material: peripheral blood. This TCR came from a woman aged 35 to 49 with COVID-19, enrolled during active disease. CDR3 loop: CSVEKGKWDTQYF. As DNA, the CDR3 is TGCAGCGTTGAAAAGGGGAAATGGGATACGCAGTATTTT.